The 18 T cell receptor beta chains given below trace back to one sample, sequenced in a study of blood T cell repertoires in COVID-19. Assay used: immunoSEQ multiplex PCR; TCRdb lists only in-frame clones, some missing. There are about 150,000 clones in the sample; about 88% occur only once, and about 7.2% lies in the top ten. Sequencing was done on a sample of PBMCs or T cells enriched from blood (not recorded which). These receptors came from a man aged 50 to 59 who had recovered from COVID-19.

The count of this clone is one. This chain connects TRBV18 to TRBJ1-5; a weak D match, TRBD1 (5 bases). CDR1 and CDR2 from the germline V gene are KGHSH and LQKENI. Trimming shortened V by 3 bases and J by 6 bases, and 12 bases separated the two germline ends. The CDR3 length is 14 residues. CDR3 nucleotide sequence: TGTGCCAGCTCACCCGCCGGCAGGGCTCAGCCCCAGCATTTT. The encoded protein is CASSPAGRAQPQHF.

CDR3 sequence reads: CASRETGQNSPLHF. The CDR3 coding sequence is TGTGCCAGCAGAGAAACGGGACAGAATTCACCCCTCCACTTT. The chain employs TRBV2 and TRBJ1-6; 7 bases line up with TRBD1. Per germline, CDR1 SNHLY and CDR2 FYNNEI. This CDR3 has 14 amino acids. The J segment lost 7 bases and the V segment lost 6 bases, leaving 6 bases of the junction unmatched.

The chain combines TRBV4-2 with TRBJ2-1, with 11 bases aligning to TRBD2. Germline values: CDR1 LGHNA, CDR2 YNFKEQ. This CDR3 has 16 amino acids. J lost 5 bases, V lost 3 bases, and 6 bases had no gene match. CDR3 protein: CASSQVSGGANNEQFF. The CDR3 DNA reads TGTGCCAGCAGCCAGGTTAGCGGGGGGGCAAACAATGAGCAGTTCTTC.

V and J are TRBV30 and TRBJ2-1; 8 nucleotides line up with TRBD1. In germline, CDR1 is GTSNPN, CDR2 SVGIG (reference sequence). Trimming cost V 5 bases and J 8 bases; bases outside gene matches: 11. The CDR3 sequence is 14 residues long. The CDR3 DNA sequence: TGTGCCTGGTACAGGGGGGCCTCGTCGGATGAGCAGTTCTTC. Residues: CAWYRGASSDEQFF.

This chain uses TRBV27 with TRBJ2-7; 7 nucleotides align to TRBD1. V lost 5 bases and J lost 6; bases outside the gene matches: 16. CDR3 length equals 16 residues. Germline V CDR1 and CDR2: MNHEY, SMNVEV (reference sequence). The CDR3 coding sequence is TGTGCCAGCAGTCCGCACAGACAGGGAGAGGGGCGCGAGCAGTACTTC. Protein sequence: CASSPHRQGEGREQYF.

This clone was observed a handful of times. At one end, the junction sequence differs from germline, possibly due to a read error. The chain uses TRBV4-1 and TRBJ1-4, with TRBD1 matching over 7 bases. The CDR3 contains 13 residues. Germline loops: CDR1 MGHRA, CDR2 YSYEKL. This chain's CDR3 is CASSQTLQGPFLF. The CDR3 DNA follows: TGCGCCAGCAGCCAAACATTACAGGGGCCTTTTTTGTTT.

CDR3 DNA: TGTGCCCACCTGGGACAGTCAAAGGAGCAGTACTTC. Translated: CAHLGQSKEQYF. The rearrangement uses TRBV30 and TRBJ2-7; 7 bases map to TRBD1. There are 12 residues in the CDR3. Germline lookup yields CDR1 GTSNPN and CDR2 SVGIG (reference sequence). The ends lost 8 bases at V and 7 bases at J; junction bases unmatched: 11.

This clone was observed a single time. The rearrangement links TRBV7-2 to TRBJ2-1, with D possibly matching TRBD2 (6 bases). V was shortened by 2 bases and J by 8 bases, with 13 bases between the two germline ends. Per germline, CDR1 SGHTA and CDR2 FQGNSA. The CDR3 contains 14 residues. CDR3 sequence: CASSLLGGLDEQFF. For the CDR3, the DNA is TGTGCCAGCAGCTTATTGGGGGGTTTGGATGAGCAGTTCTTC.

The chain links TRBV13 to TRBJ2-1; D possibly corresponds to TRBD2 (5 bases). V was shortened by 3 bases and J by 0 bases, with 9 bases between the two germline ends. Germline CDR1 and CDR2: PRHDT and FYEKMQ (reference sequence). This CDR3 spans 15 amino acids. The chain's CDR3 is CASSFIGSSYNEQFF. The CDR3 nucleotides read TGTGCCAGCAGCTTCATAGGGAGCTCCTACAATGAGCAGTTCTTC.

The V gene is TRBV9, the J gene TRBJ2-1; 7 bases are shared with TRBD2. CDR1 is SGDLS and CDR2 is YYNGEE in the germline V gene. V gave up 4 bases and J gave up 7 bases; unmatched junction bases: 20. CDR3 length equals 18 residues. Written as DNA, the CDR3 is TGTGCCAGCAGCACCCCCACCTGGAGGACTAGTGGGGGAAATGAGCAGTTCTTC. Its protein product is CASSTPTWRTSGGNEQFF.

The rearrangement uses TRBV6-1 and TRBJ1-3; no definite D call. CDR1 and CDR2 from the germline V gene are MNHNS and SASEGT. The CDR3 sequence is 16 residues long. The ends were cut back, 2 bases at V and 0 bases at J, with 11 bases in the middle. CDR3 amino acids: CASSERRASSGNTIYF. CDR3 sequence (DNA): TGTGCCAGCAGTGAAAGGAGGGCCTCCTCTGGAAACACCATATATTTT.

J is TRBJ1-5 and V is TRBV6-5; 7 positions match TRBD1. The CDR3 sequence is 15 residues long. V was clipped by 6 bases and J by 1 base; unmatched bases: 6. In germline, CDR1 is MNHEY, CDR2 SVGAGI. The CDR3 is CASSTTGESNQPQHF. The CDR3 DNA reads TGTGCCAGCAGCACAACAGGGGAAAGCAATCAGCCCCAGCATTTT.

The chain joins TRBV4-1 to TRBJ2-7; 9 positions match TRBD2. The trim removed 0 bases at V and 0 bases at J, leaving 9 bases unmatched. This CDR3 has 18 amino acids. Per the germline V gene, CDR1 is MGHRA and CDR2 is YSYEKL. The CDR3 reads CASSQDLSGGHLSYEQYF. CDR3 coding DNA: TGCGCCAGCAGCCAAGACCTTAGCGGGGGCCACCTCTCCTACGAGCAGTACTTC.

The chain couples TRBV7-9 to TRBJ2-3; a weak D match, TRBD1 (6 bases). Germline values: CDR1 SEHNR, CDR2 FQNEAQ (reference sequence). The CDR3 is made up of 16 amino acids. V gave up 4 bases and J gave up 2 bases, with 16 bases separating them. The CDR3 spells CASSSGHLGPTDTQYF. The CDR3 DNA is TGTGCCAGCAGCTCGGGACATCTGGGACCCACAGATACGCAGTATTTT.

This clone has more than one count but fewer than ten. The V gene is TRBV12-3 or TRBV12-4, the J gene TRBJ1-2, with TRBD1 identical over 7 bases. The CDR3 consists of 13 residues. V lost 6 bases, J lost 4 bases, and 5 bases stayed unmatched. The CDR3 bases are TGTGCCAGCAGGCCCGGGACAGCCTATGGCTACACCTTC. Protein sequence: CASRPGTAYGYTF.

For this clone: The same CDR3 arises from other DNA sequences in this sample as well. The CDR3 nucleotides read TGTGCCAGTAGATTAACAGGCTCCTACGAGCAGTACTTC. It is translated as CASRLTGSYEQYF. The V and J genes are TRBV19 and TRBJ2-7; maybe TRBD1 (5 bases). This CDR3 contains 13 residues. Germline V lookup: CDR1 LNHDA, CDR2 SQIVND (reference sequence). Trimming took off 6 bases at V and 0 bases at J, with 9 bases between the two ends.

In this sample, this clone turned up a few times. The chain links TRBV4-1 to TRBJ2-7; TRBD2 aligns across 14 bases. Losses at the gene ends were 3 bases for V and 4 bases for J; bases not matched to a gene: 2. The CDR3 loop spans 15 amino acids. Per the germline V gene, CDR1 is MGHRA and CDR2 is YSYEKL. CDR3 region: CASSQTSGGAYEQYF. For the CDR3, the DNA is TGCGCCAGCAGCCAGACTAGCGGGGGGGCTTACGAGCAGTACTTC.

This sequence joins TRBV28 and TRBJ2-3; TRBD2 matches at 9 bases. This CDR3 is 15 amino acids long. After removal of 2 bases from V and 6 bases from J, the junction contained 6 bases not matched to a gene. The germline V gene encodes CDR1 MDHEN and CDR2 SYDVKM. The CDR3 DNA follows: TGTGCCAGCAGTTTAGGTCTAGCGGGGACGGATACGCAGTATTTT. As protein: CASSLGLAGTDTQYF. Full variable domain (outside the CDR3, taken from reference TRBV28 and TRBJ2-3): DVKVTQSSRYLVKRTGEKVFLECVQDMDHENMFWYRQDPGLGLRLIYFSYDVKMKEKGDIPEGYSVSREKKERFSLILESASTNQTSMYLCASSLGLAGTDTQYFGPGTRLTVL.